These 9 T cell receptor beta chains were sequenced from one sample in a study of T cell repertoires in cytomegalovirus infection. These receptors lack a known antigen. TCRdb used MiXCR to reprocess the reads, holding one entry per CDR3 protein. Of 400,000 to 600,000 distinct CDR3 sequences in the sample, approximately 42% were seen once. The sample in question was cultured PBMCs, obtained from culture after CMV antigen stimulation. The receptors here all came from a human donor in good health (CMV status not recorded). Some clones in this sample may be carry-over from other donors' samples.

The J gene is TRBJ1-2, the V gene TRBV10-3, with 8 nucleotides matching TRBD1. Per germline, CDR1 ENHRY and CDR2 SYGVKD. The CDR3 has 14 amino acids. V dropped 6 bases and J dropped 2; count of bases not matched to a gene: 5. The CDR3: CAIRPGQANYGYTF. DNA of the CDR3: TGTGCCATCAGACCGGGACAGGCCAACTATGGCTACACCTTC.

This clonotype occurred many times. V usage is TRBV7-2 and J usage is TRBJ2-3, with no clear D. Germline values: CDR1 SGHTA, CDR2 FQGNSA. V shed 1 base and J shed 9 bases, with 11 bases lying between them. The CDR3 is 13 amino acids. CDR3 DNA: TGTGCCAGCAGCTTAGGGGCTGCCGGCACGCAGTATTTT. Translating it yields CASSLGAAGTQYF.

The V call is TRBV7-2, the J call TRBJ2-2; no clear D. The V end lost 9 bases, the J end lost 7 bases, and 24 bases lay between the germline ends. There are 16 residues in the CDR3. Germline V CDR1 and CDR2: SGHTA, FQGNSA. The CDR3 region has the DNA TGTGCCAGTTCAAGGATTCGGGCCAGAAGACTCGGGGAGCTGTTTTTT. It yields the protein CASSRIRARRLGELFF.

A few counts support this clonotype. This rearrangement joins TRBV7-9 to TRBJ2-7; D is unclear. Germline lookup yields CDR1 SEHNR and CDR2 FQNEAQ (reference sequence). CDR3 size: 13 residues. V was trimmed by 5 bases and J by 2 bases, leaving 10 bases between them. The DNA of the CDR3 is TGTGCCAGCAGCCCGGACCTAGCCTACGAGCAGTACTTC. It codes for CASSPDLAYEQYF.

This clonotype was picked up a small number of times. The chain is built from TRBV12-3 or TRBV12-4 and TRBJ2-5, with D perhaps matching TRBD2 (8 bases). The CDR3 has 15 residues. Trimming cost V 6 bases and J 5 bases, with 19 bases left between them. The DNA for the CDR3 is TGTGCCAGCAGCTCCCGGGGGGGACAGAGGGAGACCCAGTACTTC. Encoded protein: CASSSRGGQRETQYF.

This clonotype was seen only once. Since a much larger clone is just one base distant, this may be a read error. The chain employs TRBV7-2 and TRBJ2-2; 10 nucleotides match TRBD2. The CDR3 has 17 residues. Germline V CDR1 and CDR2: SGHTA, FQGNSA. The CDR3 DNA reads as TGTGCCACCAGCTTAGTTCCTAGCGGGAGTTGGACCGGGGAGCTGTTTTTT. Protein sequence: CATSLVPSGSWTGELFF.

This clonotype has a count of ten or more. V is TRBV7-2 and J is TRBJ2-7; no clear D gene. V was clipped by 0 bases and J by 4 bases, with 7 bases between them. CDR1 is SGHTA, CDR2 FQGNSA, per germline. The CDR3 has 13 residues. CDR3: CASSLAVGYEQYF. CDR3 nucleotides: TGTGCCAGCAGCTTAGCCGTAGGGTACGAGCAGTACTTC. Supplemented by reference TRBV7-2 and TRBJ2-7, the full variable domain reads GAGVSQSPSNKVTEKGKDVELRCDPISGHTALYWYRQSLGQGLEFLIYFQGNSAPDKSGLPSDRFSAERTGGSVSTLTIQRTQQEDSAVYLCASSLAVGYEQYFGPGTRLTVT.

This clonotype was picked up a small number of times. The rearrangement uses TRBV19 and TRBJ2-7; 10 bases line up with TRBD2. The length of the CDR3 is 15 residues. The germline V gene encodes CDR1 LNHDA and CDR2 SQIVND (reference sequence). The ends lost 6 bases at V and 2 bases at J; junction bases unmatched: 7. The CDR3 protein is CASRVAGGLTYEQYF. The CDR3 DNA reads as TGTGCCAGTAGAGTAGCGGGAGGCCTCACCTACGAGCAGTACTTC. The complete variable domain, with remaining parts taken from reference TRBV19 and TRBJ2-7, reads DGGITQSPKYLFRKEGQNVTLSCEQNLNHDAMYWYRQDPGQGLRLIYYSQIVNDFQKGDIAEGYSVSREKKESFPLTVTSAQKNPTAFYLCASRVAGGLTYEQYFGPGTRLTVT.

This chain links TRBV5-5 with TRBJ1-5; possible D gene TRBD1, 5 bases. The CDR3 runs 14 residues. Germline CDR1 SGHKS, CDR2 YYEKEE (reference sequence). V was shortened by 0 bases and J by 6 bases, with 10 bases between the two germline ends. DNA of the CDR3: TGTGCCAGCAGCTTGGGGGGCGATGTTCAGCCCCAGCATTTT. Encoded protein: CASSLGGDVQPQHF.